A selection of T cell receptor beta chains follows, all from one sample in a study of CD8 T cells in ankylosing spondylitis. TCRdb reanalysed the 5' RACE reads using MiXCR and keeps one entry per CDR3 protein. The sample shows roughly 100,000 distinct CDR3 sequences, roughly 8.3% of them seen only once. Sample: blood, either unsorted or a sorted T cell fraction (not recorded which). These receptors were collected from a male donor with ankylosing spondylitis or in good health (not recorded which). CDR3s include the opening cysteine and the closing phenylalanine or tryptophan. The order of the fields is clone size, J gene, D gene, V gene, CDR3 protein, CDR3 DNA. The D gene is left open where the match is weak. Size is omitted from some rows. Given values are once, few, many or a class for expanded clones.

many	TRBJ2-5	TRBD2	TRBV4-3	CASSQQRGVAETQYF	TGCGCCAGCAGCCAGCAGCGGGGGGTGGCAGAGACCCAGTACTTC
-	TRBJ2-5	-	TRBV20-1	CSARDNRRGNQETQYF	TGCAGTGCTAGAGATAATCGGCGGGGAAACCAAGAGACCCAGTACTTC
-	TRBJ2-2	-	TRBV2	CASPKGATNTGELFF	TGTGCCAGCCCCAAAGGGGCGACGAACACCGGGGAGCTGTTTTTT
many	TRBJ2-7	-	TRBV12-3/TRBV12-4	CASSFGSRGLFSYEQYF	TGTGCCAGCAGTTTCGGGTCCAGGGGTCTGTTCTCCTACGAGCAGTACTTC
few	TRBJ1-1	-	TRBV7-6	CASSALPGDTEAFF	TGTGCCAGCAGCGCCCTCCCAGGGGACACTGAAGCTTTCTTT
many	TRBJ1-2	-	TRBV15	CATSRRRQANYGYTF	TGTGCCACCAGCAGAAGACGTCAAGCTAACTATGGCTACACCTTC
-	TRBJ2-7	TRBD2	TRBV7-2	CASSSSGLGAYEQYF	TGTGCCAGCAGCTCCTCGGGACTAGGGGCCTACGAGCAGTACTTC
many	TRBJ2-3	TRBD2	TRBV7-2	CASSLGTSGNVGDTQYF	TGTGCCAGCAGCTTGGGGACTAGCGGGAATGTGGGCGATACGCAGTATTTT
many	TRBJ1-5	TRBD1	TRBV19	CASSWTGGNQPQHF	TGTGCCAGTAGTTGGACAGGAGGTAATCAGCCCCAGCATTTT
many	TRBJ1-2	-	TRBV19	CASSKGPGNRYGYTF	TGTGCCAGTAGTAAGGGGCCAGGGAATCGGTATGGCTACACCTTC